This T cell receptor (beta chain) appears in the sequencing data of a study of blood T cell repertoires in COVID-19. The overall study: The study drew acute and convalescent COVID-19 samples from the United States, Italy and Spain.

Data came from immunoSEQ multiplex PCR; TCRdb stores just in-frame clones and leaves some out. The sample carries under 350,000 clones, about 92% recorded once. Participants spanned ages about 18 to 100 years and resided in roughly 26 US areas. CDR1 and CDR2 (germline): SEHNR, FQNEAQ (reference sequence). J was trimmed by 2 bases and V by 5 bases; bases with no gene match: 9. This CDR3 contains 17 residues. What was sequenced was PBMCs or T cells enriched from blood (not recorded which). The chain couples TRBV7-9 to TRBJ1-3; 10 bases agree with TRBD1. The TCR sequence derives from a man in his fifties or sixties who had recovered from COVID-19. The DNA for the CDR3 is TGTGCCAGCAGCCTCCTGGGACAGGGGCGGACTGGAAACACCATATATTTT. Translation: CASSLLGQGRTGNTIYF.